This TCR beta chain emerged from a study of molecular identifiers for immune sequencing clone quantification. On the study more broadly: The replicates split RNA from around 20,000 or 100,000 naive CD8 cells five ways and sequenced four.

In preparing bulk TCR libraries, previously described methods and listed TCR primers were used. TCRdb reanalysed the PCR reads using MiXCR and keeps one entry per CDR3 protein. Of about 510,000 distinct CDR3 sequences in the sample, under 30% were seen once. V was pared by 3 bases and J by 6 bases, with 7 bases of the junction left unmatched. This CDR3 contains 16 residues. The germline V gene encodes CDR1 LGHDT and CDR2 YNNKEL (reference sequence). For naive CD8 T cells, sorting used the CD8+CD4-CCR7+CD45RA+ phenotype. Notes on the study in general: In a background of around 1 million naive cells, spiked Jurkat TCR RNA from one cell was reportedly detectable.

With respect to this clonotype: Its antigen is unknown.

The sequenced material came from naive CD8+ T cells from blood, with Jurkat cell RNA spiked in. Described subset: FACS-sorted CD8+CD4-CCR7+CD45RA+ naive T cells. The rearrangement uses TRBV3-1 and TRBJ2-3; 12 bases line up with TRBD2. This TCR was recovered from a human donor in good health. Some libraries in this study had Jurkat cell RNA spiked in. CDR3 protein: CASSQDALAGGDTQYF. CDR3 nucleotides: TGTGCCAGCAGCCAGGACGCACTAGCGGGGGGCGATACGCAGTATTTT.